The sequence of this TCR beta chain was determined in a study of technical replicates of blood from a few donors. Per germline, CDR1 GTSNPN and CDR2 SVGIG (reference sequence). Trimming cost V 0 bases and J 4 bases, with 12 bases left between them. There are 15 residues in the CDR3. Sequencing was performed with immunoSEQ multiplex PCR; in TCRdb, only in-frame clones are kept and a portion is missing. The sample lists around 83,000 clones, approximately 94% occurring once. The sample comprised T cells isolated from PBMCs. V and J are TRBV30 and TRBJ2-2; D may be TRBD2 (7 bases). This TCR was sampled from a human donor in good health. CDR3 in DNA: TGTGCCTGGAGTGTACTGGCGGGGGCCACCGGGGAGCTGTTTTTT. As protein: CAWSVLAGATGELFF.